Listed below are T cell receptor beta chains from one sample, sequenced in a study of blood T cells in healthy people across ages. TCRdb independently ran MiXCR on the 5' RACE reads; one entry per CDR3 protein. The sample lists hundreds of thousands of distinct CDR3 sequences, roughly 50% seen once, with about 32% in the top ten. Sample: blood. These receptors were obtained from a woman aged 60 to 75 in good health. Each CDR3 is given with its conserved first and last residue. A D gene is named only where the DNA matches it firmly. Size is omitted from some rows. Given values are once, few, many or a class for expanded clones.

v_gene	d_gene	abundance	j_gene	CDR3nt	CDR3aa
TRBV20-1	TRBD2	.	TRBJ2-5	TGCAGTGCTTTAGCGGGAGGGTGGGAGACCCAGTACTTC	CSALAGGWETQYF
TRBV29-1	.	.	TRBJ2-1	TGCAGCGGGACGGGGACGGTCAGCTCCTACAATGAGCAGTTCTTC	CSGTGTVSSYNEQFF
TRBV12-3/TRBV12-4	TRBD2	.	TRBJ2-7	TGTGCCAGCAGCCGAGGACTAGCGGCCTTCTACAATGAGCAGTACTTC	CASSRGLAAFYNEQYF
TRBV4-1	.	.	TRBJ2-1	TGCGCCAGCAGCCAAGCGGCAACGGTTGGGTGGGATGAGCAGTTCTTT	CASSQAATVGWDEQFF
TRBV28	.	.	TRBJ1-6	TGTGCCAGCAGTTCCCTAGGGTTTTCACCCCTCCACTTT	CASSSLGFSPLHF
TRBV3-1	TRBD1	.	TRBJ1-2	TGTGCCAGCAGCCAAGATACCGGGACAGGGAAGAGCGGCTACACCTTC	CASSQDTGTGKSGYTF
TRBV7-2	.	few	TRBJ2-5	TGTGCCAGCAGCTCATCGTTTCGGGGCGAGACCCAGTACTTC	CASSSSFRGETQYF
TRBV12-3/TRBV12-4	.	.	TRBJ2-5	TGTGCCAGCAGCCGGGACCTAACGGAGACCCAGTACTTC	CASSRDLTETQYF
TRBV7-2	.	.	TRBJ2-1	TGTGCCAGCAACCCTGCGACAGGTGACAATGAGCAGTTCTTC	CASNPATGDNEQFF
TRBV7-2	TRBD1	.	TRBJ1-4	TGTGCCTGCAGCCCAAGGACAGGGATTTCGGAAAAACTGTTTTTT	CACSPRTGISEKLFF
TRBV11-2	TRBD1	.	TRBJ2-6	TGTGCCAGCAGCCCCGGGACAGGGTACGCTGGGGCCAACGTCCTGACTTTC	CASSPGTGYAGANVLTF
TRBV24-1	TRBD2	many	TRBJ2-3	TGTGCCACCTTTAGCGGGAACACAGATACGCAGTATTTT	CATFSGNTDTQYF
TRBV20-1	TRBD1	.	TRBJ2-4	TGCAGTGCTCCAACAGGGGAAGGGCTTAACATTCAGTACTTC	CSAPTGEGLNIQYF
TRBV27	TRBD1	.	TRBJ2-7	TGTGCCAGCAGTCCCTGGACAGGGGAGTACGAGCAGTACTTC	CASSPWTGEYEQYF
TRBV6-2/TRBV6-3	.	.	TRBJ2-1	TGTGCCAGCAGTCTGGCGGAGACCCAGTTCTTC	CASSLAETQFF
TRBV20-1	.	many	TRBJ2-3	TGCAGTGTTCCGGACCGAACAGATACGCAGTATTTT	CSVPDRTDTQYF
TRBV20-1	.	.	TRBJ1-2	TGCAGTGCTAGAATGGTTCTCAGGGCCCAGAGTGGCTACACCTTC	CSARMVLRAQSGYTF
TRBV20-1	.	once	TRBJ1-2	TGCAGTGCTAGAGATTGGGAACGGCAGAACTATGGCTACACCTTC	CSARDWERQNYGYTF
TRBV3-1	TRBD1	.	TRBJ2-7	TGTGCCAGCAGCCAGGACAGGGTGGCGGAAGCCGACGAGCAGTACTTC	CASSQDRVAEADEQYF
TRBV20-1	.	.	TRBJ2-1	TGCAGTGCTAGAGATCTCAGGGATGAGCAGTTCTTC	CSARDLRDEQFF
TRBV20-1	.	.	TRBJ2-1	TGCAGTGCAAAAACTGACAGGAGCTCCTACAATGAGCAGTTCTTC	CSAKTDRSSYNEQFF
TRBV3-2	.	.	TRBJ2-3	TGTCAGGGATCAGATACGCAGTATTTT	CQGSDTQYF
TRBV5-1	TRBD1	.	TRBJ2-5	TGCGCCAGCAGCTTCGGACAGGGGGCAGAGACCCAGTACTTC	CASSFGQGAETQYF
TRBV4-3	TRBD2	.	TRBJ2-7	TGCGCCAGCAGCCAAGATGGGACTAACTATTACGAGCAGTACTTC	CASSQDGTNYYEQYF
TRBV3-1	.	.	TRBJ2-1	TGTGCCAGCAGCACCCAGAGCTCCTACAATGAGCAGTTCTTC	CASSTQSSYNEQFF
TRBV3-1	TRBD1	once	TRBJ2-7	TGTGCCGGCAGCCAAGCCGGGACAGGGTTGTCCGAGCAGTACTTC	CAGSQAGTGLSEQYF
TRBV7-2	.	few	TRBJ2-3	TGTGCCAGCAGCTTAGCGCTCGGACAAGGCACAGATACGCAGTATTTT	CASSLALGQGTDTQYF
TRBV28	.	.	TRBJ1-1	TGTGCCAGCAGCAGCCTACAGAGGAACACTGAAGCTTTCTTT	CASSSLQRNTEAFF
TRBV5-6	TRBD2	once	TRBJ2-3	TGTGCCAGCAGCTTACGGGAGGGCCTAGATACGCAGTATTTT	CASSLREGLDTQYF
TRBV12-3/TRBV12-4	TRBD1	.	TRBJ2-3	TGTGCCAGCAGTTTAGAAACAGGGGCAGATACGCAGTATTTT	CASSLETGADTQYF
TRBV7-2	TRBD2	few	TRBJ2-1	TGTGCCAGCAGCCGTACTAGCGGGGTAGGGAATGAGCAGTTCTTC	CASSRTSGVGNEQFF
TRBV10-3	.	.	TRBJ1-2	TGTGCCATCAGTGGGGGCCCCGGCCGTAACTATGGCTACACCTTC	CAISGGPGRNYGYTF
TRBV6-5	.	.	TRBJ2-4	TGTGCCAGCAGTCTTGGGACCTCGACAATAAACATTCAGTACTTC	CASSLGTSTINIQYF
TRBV6-2/TRBV6-3	TRBD2	.	TRBJ2-7	TGTGCCAGCCGGACTAGCGGGGGAGTAACCTACGAGCAGTACTTC	CASRTSGGVTYEQYF
TRBV20-1	.	.	TRBJ2-4	TGCAGTGCTAAAAACAGGGTAGATGGAGTGAACATTCAGTACTTC	CSAKNRVDGVNIQYF
TRBV7-7	TRBD1	.	TRBJ2-3	TGTGCTAGCAGCACTGGGACAGGGACAGATACGCAGTATTTT	CASSTGTGTDTQYF
TRBV20-1	TRBD2	.	TRBJ2-7	TGCAGTGCTCATAGCGGGAGACGGGACGAGCAGTACTTC	CSAHSGRRDEQYF
TRBV14	TRBD1	.	TRBJ2-5	TGTGCCAGCAGCCAAGATCTAAGGACAGGGAGATCGGTGGCCCAGTACTTC	CASSQDLRTGRSVAQYF
TRBV7-9	.	.	TRBJ1-4	TGTGCCAGCAGCTTACGGACTACGGGCGGAGCTAATGAAAAACTGTTTTTT	CASSLRTTGGANEKLFF
TRBV7-8	.	.	TRBJ2-5	TGTGCCAGCAGCCCGCGAACAGGGTTCCGAGAGACCCAGTACTTC	CASSPRTGFRETQYF
TRBV7-2	TRBD1	.	TRBJ2-2	TGTGCCAGTAGCTTAGAATGGGGACAGGGAAACACCGGGGAGCTGTTTTTT	CASSLEWGQGNTGELFF
TRBV4-3	.	.	TRBJ1-4	TGCGCCAGCAGCCGAGATTATCTTACGGATGGGCTGTTTTTT	CASSRDYLTDGLFF
TRBV5-1	.	.	TRBJ1-1	TGCGCCAGCACCCCAGCTTCGTTTGGGGCTGCTGAAGCTTTCTTT	CASTPASFGAAEAFF
TRBV28	TRBD2	.	TRBJ2-1	TGTGCCAGCAGGGGGGGATGGGTAGCGGGGTCCTCCTACAATGAGCAGTTCTTC	CASRGGWVAGSSYNEQFF
TRBV6-5	.	.	TRBJ2-3	TGTGCCAGCAGTCAGACTACCTCTAGCACAGATACGCAGTATTTT	CASSQTTSSTDTQYF
TRBV2	.	.	TRBJ2-1	TGTGCCAGCAGTGAAGGGAGCGCCTACAATGAGCAGTTCTTC	CASSEGSAYNEQFF
TRBV6-2/TRBV6-3	.	.	TRBJ2-5	TGTGCCAGCAGTCCCCAGGACGCGTACCAAGAGACCCAGTACTTC	CASSPQDAYQETQYF
TRBV2	TRBD2	.	TRBJ2-5	TGTGCCAGCAGTGGGTTTGGGGGAGGGCCTTCAGAGACCCAGTACTTC	CASSGFGGGPSETQYF
TRBV9	TRBD2	.	TRBJ2-1	TGTGCCAGCAGCGTAGCTGCGGGAGTCATATATGAGCAGTTCTTC	CASSVAAGVIYEQFF
TRBV11-2	TRBD2	.	TRBJ2-5	TGTGCCAGCAGCTTAGGGAGCGGACTAGCAACGTGGGAGACCCAGTACTTC	CASSLGSGLATWETQYF
TRBV4-2	TRBD2	.	TRBJ2-1	TGTGCCAGCAGCCAAGAGGGGACTAGCGGGAGGGGGAATGAGCAGTTCTTC	CASSQEGTSGRGNEQFF
TRBV7-3	TRBD1	many	TRBJ2-3	TGTGCCAGCAGCCCCCGGACAGGGGGCACAGATACGCAGTATTTT	CASSPRTGGTDTQYF
TRBV20-1	.	few	TRBJ2-1	TGCAGTGCTAGGAGCGTCCGTTCCTACAATGAGCAGTTCTTC	CSARSVRSYNEQFF
TRBV20-1	.	.	TRBJ1-1	TGCAGTGCTAGAGATCTAGCCAGTGTGACTGAAGCTTTCTTT	CSARDLASVTEAFF
TRBV20-1	.	.	TRBJ1-6	TGCAGTGCTAGAGCCGGGCAGCAAGGGTATTCACCCCTCCACTTT	CSARAGQQGYSPLHF
TRBV7-2	.	few	TRBJ2-3	TGTGCCAGCAGCTGGATCCCCAGGGGGGCCCACACAGATACGCAGTATTTT	CASSWIPRGAHTDTQYF